This passage covers 26 T cell receptor beta chains from one sample sequenced in a study of blood T cell repertoires in COVID-19. Measured with immunoSEQ multiplex PCR; TCRdb has only the in-frame clones, and not every one. The sample lists 100,000 to 120,000 clones, 55% to 75% occurring once. The sequenced material came from peripheral blood. The origin of the receptors is a woman aged 35 to 49 with acute or convalescent COVID-19.

This chain uses TRBV6-2 or TRBV6-3 with TRBJ2-3, with D possibly TRBD1 on 6 matching bases. The germline V gene encodes CDR1 MNHEY and CDR2 SVGEGT. The germline V and J ends were trimmed by 0 bases and 0 bases, with 16 bases remaining between them. The CDR3 length is 18 residues. The CDR3 DNA reads as TGTGCCAGCAGTTACTCGACCTGGACAGACTTTAGCACAGATACGCAGTATTTT. Translating gives CASSYSTWTDFSTDTQYF.

The genes are TRBV6-6 and TRBJ2-3, with a possible D match to TRBD2 (6 bases). This CDR3 spans 14 amino acids. Germline V gene data show CDR1 as MNHNY and CDR2 as SVGAGI (reference sequence). V was trimmed by 8 bases and J by 5 bases, leaving 17 bases between them. CDR3 nucleotides: TGTGCCAGCGGATCTGGGACTCTCAAAGATACGCAGTATTTT. It translates to CASGSGTLKDTQYF.

Ten or more counts support this clone. This chain uses TRBV30 with TRBJ1-1, with D possibly being TRBD1 (6 bases). The ends were cut back, 4 bases at V and 0 bases at J, with 12 bases in the middle. Looked up from germline, CDR1 is GTSNPN and CDR2 is SVGIG (reference sequence). The CDR3 is 14 residues long. CDR3 amino acids: CAWNSQGMNTEAFF. For the CDR3, the DNA is TGTGCCTGGAACTCGCAGGGGATGAACACTGAAGCTTTCTTT.

The chain links TRBV4-1 to TRBJ1-4; tentatively, D is TRBD1 (6 bases). Germline CDR1 MGHRA, CDR2 YSYEKL. Between the trimmed V and J ends, which lost 6 bases and 7 bases, there was a span of 18 bases. This CDR3 contains 15 residues. CDR3: CASSRGGQKGEKLFF. The CDR3 nucleotides are TGCGCCAGCAGTCGTGGGGGACAAAAAGGTGAAAAACTGTTTTTT.

V is TRBV6-5 and J is TRBJ1-5; TRBD1 might be the D (5 bases). V was clipped by 7 bases and J by 0 bases, with 7 bases between them. Germline loops: CDR1 MNHEY, CDR2 SVGAGI. This CDR3 has 13 residues. Written as DNA, the CDR3 is TGTGCCAGCAAACAGGTTAGCAATCAGCCCCAGCATTTT. As protein: CASKQVSNQPQHF.

This clone was detected only a few times. V gene TRBV7-2 combines with J gene TRBJ2-1, with TRBD2 as a possible D gene (6 bases). Deletions cut 4 bases from V and 7 bases from J, with 17 bases between. The CDR3 consists of 15 residues. The germline V gene has CDR1 SGHTA and CDR2 FQGNSA. CDR3 sequence (DNA): TGTGCCAGCAGCTCTGCAGGGCTGGGGAGGAATGAGCAGTTCTTC. Its protein product is CASSSAGLGRNEQFF.

In this sample, this clone turned up a few times. The CDR3 reads CASSSGGLLTEAFF. The CDR3 DNA is TGTGCCAGCAGCTCCGGGGGGTTACTGACTGAAGCTTTCTTT. The V and J genes are TRBV14 and TRBJ1-1, with a weak D call TRBD1 (5 bases). The germline gives CDR1 SGHDN, CDR2 FVKESK. This CDR3 has 14 residues. V shed 5 bases and J shed 5 bases, with 15 bases lying between them.

The rearrangement uses TRBV5-5 and TRBJ2-3; 7 positions agree with TRBD1. Germline V gene data show CDR1 as SGHKS and CDR2 as YYEKEE (reference sequence). J lost 2 bases, V lost 3 bases, and 6 bases had no gene match. CDR3 size: 15 residues. The CDR3 sequence is CASSSWDRYTDTQYF. The CDR3 nucleotides are TGTGCCAGCAGCTCCTGGGACAGATACACAGATACGCAGTATTTT.

This clone is a singleton in its sample. Here the CDR3 DNA reads TGCGCCAGCAGCCCCACAGGGCGCGGTGAAGCTTTCTTT. It translates to CASSPTGRGEAFF. V usage is TRBV5-1 and J usage is TRBJ1-1; tentatively, D is TRBD1 (6 bases). The CDR3 has 13 amino acids. V was trimmed by 4 bases and J by 7 bases, leaving 14 bases between them. The germline V gene encodes CDR1 SGHRS and CDR2 YFSETQ.

The rearrangement links TRBV29-1 to TRBJ2-5; D may be TRBD1 (5 bases). CDR1 and CDR2 from the germline V gene are SQVTM and ANQGSEA. V was pared by 1 base and J by 5 bases, with 14 bases between. The CDR3 contains 14 residues. CDR3: CSVEAALKGETQYF. DNA of the CDR3: TGCAGCGTTGAAGCGGCCCTCAAGGGGGAGACCCAGTACTTC.

This chain links TRBV10-3 with TRBJ2-3, with TRBD2 identical over 10 bases. The CDR3 length is 16 residues. Trimming at V came to 4 bases and at J to 3 bases, leaving 7 bases not matched to a gene. The germline V gene encodes CDR1 ENHRY and CDR2 SYGVKD. CDR3 sequence (DNA): TGTGCCATCAGTGGGGGTAGCGGGGGGAAAACAGATACGCAGTATTTT. Its protein product is CAISGGSGGKTDTQYF.

The chain joins TRBV13 to TRBJ1-1; D not certain. V was shortened by 2 bases and J by 3 bases, with 10 bases between the two germline ends. This CDR3 comprises 14 residues. The germline gives CDR1 PRHDT, CDR2 FYEKMQ (reference sequence). The CDR3 nucleotides are TGTGCCAGCAGCTTAAGTGGAGTCTACACTGAAGCTTTCTTT. Its translation is CASSLSGVYTEAFF.

The chain has TRBV7-2 and TRBJ1-6; possibly TRBD1 for D (5 bases). Germline V gene data show CDR1 as SGHTA and CDR2 as FQGNSA. Trimming took off 7 bases at V and 9 bases at J, with 13 bases between the two ends. CDR3 length: 13 residues. Here the CDR3 DNA reads TGTGCCAGCATCCCAACGGGGGGTTCACCCCTCCACTTT. Translation: CASIPTGGSPLHF.

The rearrangement uses TRBV5-4 and TRBJ2-5; no clear D. Looked up from germline, CDR1 is SGHNT and CDR2 is YYREEE (reference sequence). The CDR3 is 12 residues long. The ends were cut back, 5 bases at V and 4 bases at J, with 9 bases in the middle. The CDR3 DNA reads as TGTGCCAGCAGTTCCACACGAGAGACCCAGTACTTC. Translation gives CASSSTRETQYF.

This chain links TRBV2 with TRBJ1-2; D call uncertain. V gave up 4 bases and J gave up 0 bases, with 9 bases separating them. The germline V gene has CDR1 SNHLY and CDR2 FYNNEI. The CDR3 sequence is 14 residues long. In nucleotides, the CDR3 is TGTGCCAGCAGTGTGGCTCCCTCTAACTATGGCTACACCTTC. Residues: CASSVAPSNYGYTF.

This clone was found once. This sequence joins TRBV19 and TRBJ2-3; TRBD2 matches 9 bases. CDR3 length equals 16 residues. J lost 1 base, V lost 4 bases, and 6 bases had no gene match. Germline CDR1 reads LNHDA; CDR2 reads SQIVND (reference sequence). CDR3 sequence reads: CASSSGGAWGTDTQYF. In DNA form, the CDR3 reads TGTGCCAGTAGTAGCGGGGGGGCCTGGGGCACAGATACGCAGTATTTT.

The chain links TRBV5-8 to TRBJ2-3; D is possibly TRBD2 (5 bases). The CDR3 loop spans 14 amino acids. In germline, CDR1 is SGHTS, CDR2 YDEGEE. V lost 6 bases, J lost 1 base, and 12 bases lay in between. The CDR3 nucleotides read TGTGCCAGCATCGATCGGACTGGCACAGATACGCAGTATTTT. Translating gives CASIDRTGTDTQYF.

The chain is built from TRBV28 and TRBJ2-1, with 8 bases that match TRBD2. The germline gives CDR1 MDHEN, CDR2 SYDVKM. The CDR3 runs 15 residues. V dropped 6 bases and J dropped 2; count of bases not matched to a gene: 6. CDR3 sequence reads: CASRESGGAYNEQFF. DNA for the CDR3: TGTGCCAGCAGGGAAAGCGGGGGTGCCTACAATGAGCAGTTCTTC.

The gene calls are TRBV4-1 and TRBJ2-1; TRBD1 aligns across 7 bases. The CDR3 totals 16 residues. Germline CDR1 reads MGHRA; CDR2 reads YSYEKL. J gave up 5 bases and V 4 bases, and 11 bases lay outside the gene matches. The CDR3 region is CASSPSPGQSNNEQFF. DNA for the CDR3: TGCGCCAGCAGCCCGAGCCCGGGACAGTCAAACAATGAGCAGTTCTTC.

The chain employs TRBV19 and TRBJ1-1; 8 bases are a match to TRBD1. The CDR3 totals 17 residues. CDR1 is LNHDA and CDR2 is SQIVND in the germline V gene (reference sequence). J gave up 1 base and V 9 bases, and 16 bases lay outside the gene matches. The CDR3 spells CASTFGGRGLSNTEAFF. The CDR3 DNA follows: TGTGCCAGCACCTTCGGGGGCAGGGGGCTTTCGAACACTGAAGCTTTCTTT.

The V and J genes are TRBV3-1 (or the pseudogene TRBV3-2) and TRBJ2-7; tentatively, D is TRBD2 (6 bases). V was shortened by 4 bases and J by 3 bases, with 16 bases between the two germline ends. This CDR3 has 15 amino acids. CDR1 is LGHDT, CDR2 YNNKEL, per germline (reference sequence). DNA for the CDR3: TGTGCCAGCAGCCTCCGGGACTCCCCTTTCTACGAGCAGTACTTC. This codes for CASSLRDSPFYEQYF.

V usage is TRBV5-1 and J usage is TRBJ2-3, with TRBD1 matching over 8 bases. CDR3 length equals 16 residues. Germline V lookup: CDR1 SGHRS, CDR2 YFSETQ. Trimming removed 0 bases from V and 2 bases from J; junction bases left unmatched: 5. For the CDR3, the DNA is TGCGCCAGCAGCTTGGGACAGGGGTACTCCACAGATACGCAGTATTTT. Translation gives CASSLGQGYSTDTQYF.

The chain is built from TRBV6-5 and TRBJ2-3; 7 nucleotides agree with TRBD1. The germline V gene has CDR1 MNHEY and CDR2 SVGAGI. The CDR3 runs 14 residues. After removal of 6 bases from V and 2 bases from J, the junction contained 5 bases not matched to a gene. CDR3: CASRWTGPTDTQYF. CDR3 DNA: TGTGCCAGCAGATGGACAGGACCCACAGATACGCAGTATTTT.

This clone has just a few counts. This chain links TRBV24-1 with TRBJ1-5; TRBD1 might be the D (5 bases). Germline lookup yields CDR1 KGHDR and CDR2 SFDVKD. The V and J ends lost 4 bases and 3 bases respectively, with 15 bases between them. The length of the CDR3 is 16 residues. The CDR3 DNA sequence: TGTGCCACCAGTGACCACTTGGCAGGGCCCAATCAGCCCCAGCATTTT. Protein: CATSDHLAGPNQPQHF.

For the CDR3, the DNA is TGTGCCAGCAGTTTAAGAGGGAGGGATTCACCCCTCCACTTT. As protein: CASSLRGRDSPLHF. V is TRBV27 and J is TRBJ1-6, with D unclear. The CDR3 length is 14 residues. V gave up 2 bases and J gave up 8 bases, with 10 bases separating them. Germline loops: CDR1 MNHEY, CDR2 SMNVEV (reference sequence).

The chain uses TRBV10-3 and TRBJ1-1, with unresolved D. The V end was cut by 6 bases, the J end by 6 bases, with 17 bases between. The CDR3 contains 14 residues. Germline CDR1 and CDR2: ENHRY and SYGVKD. CDR3 amino acids: CAISDKQSTAEAFF. The DNA of the CDR3 is TGTGCCATCAGCGATAAACAGAGTACGGCTGAAGCTTTCTTT.